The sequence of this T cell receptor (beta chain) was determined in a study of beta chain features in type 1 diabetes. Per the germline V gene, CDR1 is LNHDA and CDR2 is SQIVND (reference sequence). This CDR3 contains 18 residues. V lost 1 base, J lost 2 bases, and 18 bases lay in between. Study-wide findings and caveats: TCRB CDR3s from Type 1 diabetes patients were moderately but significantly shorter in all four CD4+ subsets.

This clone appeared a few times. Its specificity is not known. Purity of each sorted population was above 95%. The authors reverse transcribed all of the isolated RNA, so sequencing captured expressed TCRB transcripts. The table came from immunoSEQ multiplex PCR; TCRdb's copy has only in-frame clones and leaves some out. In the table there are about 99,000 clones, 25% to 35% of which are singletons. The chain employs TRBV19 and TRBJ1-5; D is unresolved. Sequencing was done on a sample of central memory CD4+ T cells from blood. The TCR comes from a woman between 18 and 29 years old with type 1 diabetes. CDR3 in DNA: TGTGCCAGTAGTATAGGGCCTTACCGGGGAGAGGGCAATCAGCCCCAGCATTTT. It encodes CASSIGPYRGEGNQPQHF. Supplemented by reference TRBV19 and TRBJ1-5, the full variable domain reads DGGITQSPKYLFRKEGQNVTLSCEQNLNHDAMYWYRQDPGQGLRLIYYSQIVNDFQKGDIAEGYSVSREKKESFPLTVTSAQKNPTAFYLCASSIGPYRGEGNQPQHFGDGTRLSIL.